This paragraph reports one T cell receptor (beta chain). Its antigen is currently unknown. Trimming left V 7 bases short and J 1 base short, with 17 bases between. This CDR3 is 16 amino acids long. Germline V CDR1 and CDR2: MDHEN, SYDVKM. TCRdb's copy holds only in-frame clones and misses some; the assay was immunoSEQ multiplex PCR. Here the sample spans 950,000 to 1,100,000 clones, around three quarters being singletons. The sample originates from a study of shared clonotypes between healthy human individuals. Broader study findings: Memory subsets had estimated richness that was generally smaller than that of naive subsets.

The chain uses TRBV28 and TRBJ1-3, with D perhaps TRBD1 (5 bases). The receptor comes from a man younger than 35 in good health. Some clones in this sample may be carry-over from other donors' samples. The sample was memory CD4+ T cells from PBMCs. Subset given: CD45RA-negative fraction. The CDR3 loop reads CASTPHAGRSGNTIYF. Here the CDR3 DNA reads TGTGCCAGCACCCCCCACGCAGGGCGGTCTGGAAACACCATATATTTT.